Following are 18 T cell receptor beta chains from one sample sequenced in a study of CD8 T cells in Susac syndrome. Reverse transcription used about 0.45 to 1 ug RNA and random hexamers. MiXCR, run by TCRdb on the immunoSEQ multiplex PCR reads, gives a single entry per CDR3 protein. The sample includes tens of thousands of distinct CDR3 sequences, about 95% seen only once; the top ten take more than 0.35%. The sequenced sample consisted of CD8+ T cells from PBMCs. These receptors all come from a human donor with Susac syndrome.

V gene TRBV20-1 combines with J gene TRBJ2-2; weak D call: TRBD1 (5 bases). Germline V gives CDR1 DFQATT, CDR2 SNEGSKA (reference sequence). Trimming took off 0 bases at V and 6 bases at J, with 11 bases between the two ends. The CDR3 has 14 amino acids. CDR3 DNA sequence: TGCAGTGCTAGAGAACAGGAATGGCCCGGGGAGCTGTTTTTT. It translates to CSAREQEWPGELFF.

The rearrangement links TRBV15 to TRBJ1-1; D not certain. This CDR3 has 13 residues. V lost 6 bases and J lost 3, with 11 bases in between. Germline CDR1 is LNHNV and CDR2 is YYDKDF (reference sequence). In DNA form, the CDR3 reads TGTGCCACCAGACGGTCCGGGGACACTGAAGCTTTCTTT. It codes for CATRRSGDTEAFF. The full variable domain, with the rest looked up from reference TRBV15 and TRBJ1-1, is DAMVIQNPRYQVTQFGKPVTLSCSQTLNHNVMYWYQQKSSQAPKLLFHYYDKDFNNEADTPDNFQSRRPNTSFCFLDIRSPGLGDTAMYLCATRRSGDTEAFFGQGTRLTVV.

V gene TRBV6-5 combines with J gene TRBJ2-5; D possibly corresponds to TRBD1 (6 bases). V was trimmed by 2 bases and J by 5 bases, leaving 15 bases between them. CDR1 MNHEY and CDR2 SVGAGI come from the germline V gene. The CDR3 is 15 residues long. The chain's CDR3 is CASSYGTPRGETQYF. The DNA for the CDR3 is TGTGCCAGCAGTTACGGGACACCCCGAGGGGAGACCCAGTACTTC.

This chain connects TRBV13 to TRBJ1-5; D unresolved. Deletions cut 0 bases from V and 1 base from J, with 4 bases between. CDR1 is PRHDT and CDR2 is FYEKMQ in the germline V gene (reference sequence). CDR3 size: 14 residues. The CDR3 nucleotides read TGTGCCAGCAGCTTAGGCCCCAGCAATCAGCCCCAGCATTTT. Its protein product is CASSLGPSNQPQHF.

The gene calls are TRBV2 and TRBJ2-1; TRBD2 matches at 10 bases. Germline CDR1 SNHLY, CDR2 FYNNEI. This CDR3 contains 15 residues. V was pared by 8 bases and J by 13 bases, with 17 bases of the junction left unmatched. The CDR3 is CASGDPSGGNNVQFF. In DNA, the CDR3 is TGTGCCAGCGGGGATCCTAGCGGGGGAAACAATGTCCAGTTCTTC.

The chain combines TRBV7-9 with TRBJ1-1, with D possibly matching TRBD1 (6 bases). Trimming stripped 3 bases from V and 3 bases from J, with 11 bases between. The CDR3 is 14 amino acids. CDR1 is SEHNR, CDR2 FQNEAQ, per germline (reference sequence). The CDR3 sequence: CASSFKRGDTEAFF. CDR3 sequence (DNA): TGTGCCAGCAGCTTTAAAAGGGGGGACACTGAAGCTTTCTTT.

The J gene is TRBJ2-5, the V gene TRBV12-3 or TRBV12-4, with D perhaps given as TRBD1 or TRBD2 (5 bases each). This CDR3 region has 14 residues. The V end was cut by 6 bases, the J end by 0 bases, with 11 bases between. The CDR3 DNA is TGTGCCAGCAGCCGGGGCCGGTACCAAGAGACCCAGTACTTC. The encoded protein is CASSRGRYQETQYF.

The gene calls are TRBV27 and TRBJ2-7; no firm D call. The CDR3 has 13 residues. V gave up 8 bases and J gave up 5 bases, with 16 bases separating them. Germline CDR1 is MNHEY and CDR2 is SMNVEV (reference sequence). The CDR3 here is CASSPGQRHEQYF. The CDR3 nucleotides are TGTGCCAGCTCCCCCGGGCAGCGCCACGAGCAGTACTTC.

This clonotype showed up just once. The V call is TRBV10-2, the J call TRBJ2-7; the match to TRBD1 covers 9 bases. The CDR3 length is 15 residues. Germline V gene sequence: CDR1 WSHSY, CDR2 SAAADI. J was trimmed by 5 bases and V by 3 bases; bases with no gene match: 8. In DNA, the CDR3 is TGCGCCAGCAGTGACCCGGGACAGGGACGCGACGAGCAGTACTTC. The encoded protein is CASSDPGQGRDEQYF.

V usage is TRBV5-5 and J usage is TRBJ2-6; 7 bases line up with TRBD1. The V segment lost 0 bases and the J segment 4 bases; nucleotides outside the gene matches: 13. The V gene's germline CDR1 is SGHKS and CDR2 YYEKEE (reference sequence). The CDR3 is 19 residues long. CDR3 nucleotide sequence: TGTGCCAGCAGCTTGGTCGGACAGGTCATCCCGGGAGGGGCCAACGTCCTGACTTTC. It codes for CASSLVGQVIPGGANVLTF.

The chain combines TRBV27 with TRBJ1-1, with 7 bases that match TRBD1. The CDR3 is 15 residues long. Trimming took 8 bases from V and 0 from J; bases not matched to a gene: 9. Germline assignment: CDR1 MNHEY and CDR2 SMNVEV (reference sequence). The DNA for the CDR3 is TGTGCCAGCCGGGACAGAAATTATTTGAACACTGAAGCTTTCTTT. This gives the protein CASRDRNYLNTEAFF.

The CDR3 reads CSARDLGLAGGPRSYEQYF. CDR3 coding DNA: TGCAGTGCTAGAGACCTCGGGCTAGCGGGGGGTCCCCGCTCCTACGAGCAGTACTTC. This rearrangement joins TRBV20-1 to TRBJ2-7, with 11 bases aligning to TRBD2. CDR3 size: 19 residues. J was trimmed by 0 bases and V by 0 bases; bases with no gene match: 13. Germline assignment: CDR1 DFQATT and CDR2 SNEGSKA (reference sequence).

V usage is TRBV29-1 and J usage is TRBJ2-1, with TRBD2 matching 8 bases. Germline CDR1 SQVTM, CDR2 ANQGSEA. J was trimmed by 6 bases and V by 6 bases; bases with no gene match: 13. The CDR3 is 15 residues long. The CDR3 sequence is CSVKGGASGRNEQFF. In DNA, the CDR3 is TGCAGCGTGAAGGGAGGGGCTAGCGGGCGCAATGAGCAGTTCTTC.

The rearrangement uses TRBV7-2 and TRBJ2-2, with D maybe TRBD1 (6 bases). The germline CDR1 and CDR2 sequences are SGHTA and FQGNSA. The CDR3 contains 20 residues. V lost 3 bases to trimming and J lost 2 bases, with 25 bases between them. The CDR3 protein is CASSFAEAHIYRVNTGELFF. The CDR3 DNA sequence: TGTGCCAGCAGCTTCGCGGAGGCCCATATATACAGGGTTAACACCGGGGAGCTGTTTTTT.

The V and J genes are TRBV2 and TRBJ2-7, with TRBD1 identical over 8 bases. CDR1 SNHLY and CDR2 FYNNEI come from the germline V gene. The CDR3 spans 15 residues. With 6 bases clipped from V and 0 bases from J, the junction kept 7 bases outside the gene matches. This CDR3 reads CASRADRGPSYEQYF. CDR3 coding DNA: TGTGCCAGCAGGGCCGACAGGGGACCCTCCTACGAGCAGTACTTC. Full variable domain (remainder filled in from reference TRBV2 and TRBJ2-7): EPEVTQTPSHQVTQMGQEVILRCVPISNHLYFYWYRQILGQKVEFLVSFYNNEISEKSEIFDDQFSVERPDGSNFTLKIRSTKLEDSAMYFCASRADRGPSYEQYFGPGTRLTVT.

The CDR3 here is CASSFLPAGGRETQYF. CDR3 DNA sequence: TGTGCCAGCAGCTTCCTCCCAGCGGGAGGGCGAGAGACCCAGTACTTC. This chain links TRBV28 with TRBJ2-5; 10 bases are shared with TRBD2. V shed 6 bases and J 4 bases; nucleotides not matched to a gene: 11. CDR1 MDHEN and CDR2 SYDVKM come from the germline V gene. The CDR3 is made up of 16 amino acids.

The V gene is TRBV7-3, the J gene TRBJ2-1; D is ambiguous. Trimming took 2 bases from V and 3 from J, leaving 11 bases between them. The CDR3 has 15 residues. Germline lookup yields CDR1 SGHTA and CDR2 FQGTGA. The CDR3 region has the DNA TGTGCCAGCAGCTTATCGCTTGGTGACTACAATGAGCAGTTCTTC. It translates to CASSLSLGDYNEQFF.

The rearrangement links TRBV4-2 to TRBJ2-7; TRBD2 aligns across 14 bases. Germline V gene lookup returns CDR1 LGHNA and CDR2 YNFKEQ. With V trimmed by 0 bases and J by 3 bases, 7 bases remained unmatched. This CDR3 is 18 amino acids long. The DNA for the CDR3 is TGTGCCAGCAGCCAAGAGCGACTAGCGGGAGGGGAAGTCTACGAGCAGTACTTC. The encoded protein is CASSQERLAGGEVYEQYF.